A selection of T cell receptor beta chains follows, all from one sample in a study of T cells in localized non-small cell lung cancer. Profiling relied on immunoSEQ multiplex PCR, and the TCRdb table lists in-frame clones only, not all of them. The sample contains about 72,000 clones, just under 85% of which appear only once. This specimen consisted of peripheral blood, obtained before any cancer treatment. These TCRs come from a female donor aged 60 or older with stage I lung adenocarcinoma. Both conserved end residues are part of each CDR3. Each record gives: V gene, clone size, J gene, CDR3 length, D gene, CDR3 protein, CDR3 DNA. D genes are given only for firm matches. Clone size is stated in some rows and not others, as once, few, many or a class when expanded.

>TRBV27|.|TRBJ1-1|16|.
CASSLIPQGSITEAFF
TGTGCCAGCAGTTTAATCCCTCAGGGCTCTATCACTGAAGCTTTCTTT
>TRBV5-5|.|TRBJ2-1|13|.
CASSLQGGNEQFF
TGTGCCAGCAGTTTACAGGGGGGGAATGAGCAGTTCTTC
>TRBV29-1|.|TRBJ1-2|13|TRBD1
CSVQGQAGYGYTF
TGCAGCGTTCAGGGACAGGCCGGCTATGGCTACACCTTC
>TRBV18|.|TRBJ2-7|13|.
CASSPHPGVEQYF
TGTGCCAGCTCACCTCATCCAGGGGTCGAGCAGTACTTC
>TRBV5-4|.|TRBJ2-6|13|.
CASSDLLANVLTF
TGTGCCAGCAGCGACCTTTTGGCCAACGTCCTGACTTTC
>TRBV27|.|TRBJ2-7|14|.
CASSFDGGGYEQYF
TGTGCCAGCAGTTTTGACGGGGGTGGCTACGAGCAGTACTTC
>TRBV2|.|TRBJ1-4|11|TRBD1
CASQGDEKLFF
TGTGCCAGCCAGGGGGATGAAAAACTGTTTTTT
>TRBV6-5|.|TRBJ2-1|14|.
CASTSGAGRNEQFF
TGTGCCAGCACCTCCGGGGCAGGACGCAATGAGCAGTTCTTC
>TRBV30|.|TRBJ2-1|14|.
CAWSGSYSYNEQFF
TGTGCCTGGAGTGGGAGTTACTCCTACAATGAGCAGTTCTTC
>TRBV5-4|few|TRBJ1-2|13|.
CASSLVGNYGYTF
TGTGCCAGCAGCTTGGTTGGGAACTATGGCTACACCTTC
>TRBV12-5|.|TRBJ1-3|13|.
CASAPPAGNTIYF
TGTGCTAGTGCCCCCCCCGCTGGAAACACCATATATTTT
>TRBV4-2|.|TRBJ2-7|15|TRBD2
CASSQGAGASYEQYF
TGTGCCAGCAGCCAGGGAGCGGGAGCCTCCTACGAGCAGTACTTC
>TRBV11-3|.|TRBJ1-4|15|.
CASSLRDKYNEKLFF
TGTGCCAGCAGCCTTCGGGACAAGTATAATGAAAAACTGTTTTTT
>TRBV10-3|.|TRBJ2-7|14|TRBD1
CASMGQGASYEQYF
TGTGCCTCGATGGGACAGGGGGCCTCCTACGAGCAGTACTTC
>TRBV23-1|.|TRBJ2-7|11|.
CAKGPAYEQYF
TGCGCCAAGGGGCCTGCCTACGAGCAGTACTTC